Detailed here is one T cell receptor (beta chain). The CDR3 length is 13 residues. Germline CDR1 MDHEN, CDR2 SYDVKM. Trimming pared 5 bases from V and 11 bases from J, leaving 15 bases between. The data originate from a study of control samples from healthy donors and cancer patients. The table came from immunoSEQ multiplex PCR; TCRdb's copy has only in-frame clones and leaves some out. The data hold roughly 76,000 clones, with about 93% observed a single time. The receptor comes from a woman aged 18-29 years in good health. Sample: blood. The rearrangement links TRBV28 to TRBJ1-4, with D unresolved. The CDR3 loop reads CASSPTWGIKLFF. CDR3 in DNA: TGTGCCAGCAGTCCGACGTGGGGTATTAAACTGTTTTTT.